Shown below are 2 T cell receptor beta chains from a single sample sequenced in a study of T cell responses to AZD1222 COVID-19 vaccine. Method: immunoSEQ multiplex PCR; TCRdb's copy keeps in-frame clones and lacks some. Altogether 95,000 to 150,000 clones are present, roughly 86% being singletons, with the ten largest covering about 2.9%. Sequenced material: peripheral blood, taken 28 days after the second AZD1222 dose. These receptors originate from an adult who received the AZD1222 COVID-19 vaccine.

The chain is built from TRBV6-6 and TRBJ2-2; TRBD2 matches at 7 bases. The CDR3 extends over 13 amino acids. The junction had 5 bases not matched to a gene; V was cut back by 5 bases and J by 8 bases. CDR1 and CDR2 from the germline V gene are MNHNY and SVGAGI (reference sequence). The CDR3 protein is CASSLTSSGELFF. CDR3 nucleotide sequence: TGTGCCAGCAGTCTGACTAGCTCGGGGGAGCTGTTTTTT.

V and J are TRBV2 and TRBJ1-5; D possibly corresponds to TRBD1 (6 bases). The germline V gene has CDR1 SNHLY and CDR2 FYNNEI. The CDR3 is 14 amino acids. The V end lost 6 bases, the J end lost 0 bases, and 9 bases lay between the germline ends. This CDR3 is CASRGAASNQPQHF. DNA for the CDR3: TGTGCCAGCAGGGGGGCCGCTAGCAATCAGCCCCAGCATTTT.